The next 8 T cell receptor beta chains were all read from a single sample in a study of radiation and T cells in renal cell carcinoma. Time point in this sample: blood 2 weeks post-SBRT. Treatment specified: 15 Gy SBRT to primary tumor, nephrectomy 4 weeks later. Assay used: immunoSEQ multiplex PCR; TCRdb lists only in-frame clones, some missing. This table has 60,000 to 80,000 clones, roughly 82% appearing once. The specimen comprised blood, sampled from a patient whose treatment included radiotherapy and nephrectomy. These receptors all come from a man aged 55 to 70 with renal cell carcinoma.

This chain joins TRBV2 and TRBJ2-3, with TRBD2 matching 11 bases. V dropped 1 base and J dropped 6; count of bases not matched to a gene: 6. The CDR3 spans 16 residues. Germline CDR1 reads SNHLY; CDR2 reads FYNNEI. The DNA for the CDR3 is TGTGCCAGCAGTGAAGGGCTAGCGGGAGGAGGGGATACGCAGTATTTT. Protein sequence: CASSEGLAGGGDTQYF.

The CDR3 DNA reads TGTGCCAGCAGCTTAAACCCATCAAACACCGGGGAGCTGTTTTTT. This encodes CASSLNPSNTGELFF. The rearrangement joins TRBV11-2 to TRBJ2-2; D is unresolved. The CDR3 is made up of 15 amino acids. Trimming took 2 bases from V and 2 from J, leaving 9 bases between them. Germline assignment: CDR1 SGHAT and CDR2 FQNNGV. Filled out from reference TRBV11-2 and TRBJ2-2, the complete variable domain reads EAGVAQSPRYKIIEKRQSVAFWCNPISGHATLYWYQQILGQGPKLLIQFQNNGVVDDSQLPKDRFSAERLKGVDSTLKIQPAKLEDSAVYLCASSLNPSNTGELFFGEGSRLTVL.

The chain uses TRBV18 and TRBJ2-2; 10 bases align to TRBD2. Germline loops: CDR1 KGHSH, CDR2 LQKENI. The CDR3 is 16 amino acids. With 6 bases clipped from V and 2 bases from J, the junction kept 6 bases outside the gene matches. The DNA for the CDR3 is TGTGCCAGCTCCCCTCGGACTAGCGGTAACACCGGGGAGCTGTTTTTT. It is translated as CASSPRTSGNTGELFF. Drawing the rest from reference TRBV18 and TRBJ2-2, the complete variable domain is NAGVMQNPRHLVRRRGQEARLRCSPMKGHSHVYWYRQLPEEGLKFMVYLQKENIIDESGMPKERFSAEFPKEGPSILRIQQVVRGDSAAYFCASSPRTSGNTGELFFGEGSRLTVL.

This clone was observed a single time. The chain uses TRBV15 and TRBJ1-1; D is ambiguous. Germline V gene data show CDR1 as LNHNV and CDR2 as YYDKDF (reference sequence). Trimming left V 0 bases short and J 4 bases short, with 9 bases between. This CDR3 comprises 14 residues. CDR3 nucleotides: TGTGCCACCAGCAGAGACGTCGGGAGCACTGAAGCTTTCTTT. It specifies CATSRDVGSTEAFF.

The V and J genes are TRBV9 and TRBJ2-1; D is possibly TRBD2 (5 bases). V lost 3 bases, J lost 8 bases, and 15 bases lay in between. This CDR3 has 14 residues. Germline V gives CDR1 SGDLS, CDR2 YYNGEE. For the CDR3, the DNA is TGTGCCAGCAGCGCCGACCAGGAGAGGGATGAGCAGTTCTTC. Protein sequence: CASSADQERDEQFF.

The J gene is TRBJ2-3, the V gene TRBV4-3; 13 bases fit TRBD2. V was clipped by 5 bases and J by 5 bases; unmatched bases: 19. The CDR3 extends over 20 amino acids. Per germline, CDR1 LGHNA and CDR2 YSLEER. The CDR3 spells CASSDFTGTSGKGARDTQYF. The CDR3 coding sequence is TGCGCCAGCAGCGATTTTACCGGGACTAGCGGGAAGGGGGCAAGAGATACGCAGTATTTT.

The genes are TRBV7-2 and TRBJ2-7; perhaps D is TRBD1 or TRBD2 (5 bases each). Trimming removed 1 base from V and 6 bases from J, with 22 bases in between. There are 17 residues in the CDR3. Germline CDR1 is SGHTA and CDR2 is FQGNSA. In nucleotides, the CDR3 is TGTGCCAGCAGCTTAGTCCAGGGTAGAGGGGCCATGGGCGAGCAGTACTTC. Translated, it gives CASSLVQGRGAMGEQYF. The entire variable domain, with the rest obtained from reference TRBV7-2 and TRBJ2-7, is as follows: GAGVSQSPSNKVTEKGKDVELRCDPISGHTALYWYRQSLGQGLEFLIYFQGNSAPDKSGLPSDRFSAERTGGSVSTLTIQRTQQEDSAVYLCASSLVQGRGAMGEQYFGPGTRLTVT.

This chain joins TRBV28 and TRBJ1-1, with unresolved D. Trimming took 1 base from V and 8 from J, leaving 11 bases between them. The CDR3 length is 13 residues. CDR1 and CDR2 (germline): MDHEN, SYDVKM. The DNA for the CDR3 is TGTGCCAGCAGTTTATCCGGCAGTCTAGAAGCTTTCTTT. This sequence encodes CASSLSGSLEAFF. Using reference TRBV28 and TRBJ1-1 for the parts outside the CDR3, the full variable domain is DVKVTQSSRYLVKRTGEKVFLECVQDMDHENMFWYRQDPGLGLRLIYFSYDVKMKEKGDIPEGYSVSREKKERFSLILESASTNQTSMYLCASSLSGSLEAFFGQGTRLTVV.